This T cell receptor (beta chain) was identified during a study of blood T cells in healthy people across ages. A J-beta primer mix and a sample-barcoded 5' primer were used in a second PCR of about 6 to 12 cycles. TCRdb used MiXCR to reprocess the 5' RACE reads, holding one entry per CDR3 protein. This table has some 890,000 distinct CDR3 sequences, approximately 32% appearing once. The V end lost 5 bases, the J end lost 11 bases, and 12 bases lay between the germline ends. The length of the CDR3 is 11 residues. The germline V gene encodes CDR1 ENHRY and CDR2 SYGVKD. Comments on this clonotype: A read error may explain this, as a much larger clone is one base away.

These data also formed part of another study, on T cells of mothers and their children.

Material: blood. V is TRBV10-3 and J is TRBJ2-5; TRBD1 might be the D (5 bases). This clonotype originated in a woman aged 35 to 49 in good health. DNA for the CDR3: TGTGCCATCAGTCGGACAAATGAGCAGTACTTC. Encoded protein: CAISRTNEQYF.